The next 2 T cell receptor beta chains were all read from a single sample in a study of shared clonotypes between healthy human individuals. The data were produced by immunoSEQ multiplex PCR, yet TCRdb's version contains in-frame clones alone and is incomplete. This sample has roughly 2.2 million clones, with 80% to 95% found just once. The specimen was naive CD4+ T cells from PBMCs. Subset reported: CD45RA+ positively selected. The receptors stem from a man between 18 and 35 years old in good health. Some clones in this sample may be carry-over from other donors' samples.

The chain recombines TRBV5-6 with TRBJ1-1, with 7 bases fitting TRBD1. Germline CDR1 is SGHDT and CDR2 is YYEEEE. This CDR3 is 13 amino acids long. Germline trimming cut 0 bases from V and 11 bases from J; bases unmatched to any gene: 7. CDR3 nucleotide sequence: TGTGCCAGCAGCTTGGTAGGGGGCTACGACGCTTTCTTT. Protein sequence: CASSLVGGYDAFF.

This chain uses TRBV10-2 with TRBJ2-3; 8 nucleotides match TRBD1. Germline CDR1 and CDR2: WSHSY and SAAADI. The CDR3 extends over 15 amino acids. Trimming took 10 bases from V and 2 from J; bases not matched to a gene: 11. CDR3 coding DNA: TGCGCCATCTCCACCAACAGGGGGGACACAGATACGCAGTATTTT. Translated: CAISTNRGDTDTQYF.